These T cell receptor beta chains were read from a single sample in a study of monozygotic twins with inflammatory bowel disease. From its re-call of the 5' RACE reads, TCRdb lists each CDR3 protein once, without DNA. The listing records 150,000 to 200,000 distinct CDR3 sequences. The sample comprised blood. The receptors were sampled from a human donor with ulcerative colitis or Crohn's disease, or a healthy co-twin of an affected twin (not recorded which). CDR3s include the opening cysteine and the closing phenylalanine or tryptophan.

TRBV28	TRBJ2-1	CASLRAGSYNEQFF
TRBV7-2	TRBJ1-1	CASSLFGSTEAFF
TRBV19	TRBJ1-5	CASSIVGRGFQPQHF
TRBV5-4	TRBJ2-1	CASSPGGGDRYNEQFF
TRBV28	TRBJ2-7	CASSSTHYEQYF
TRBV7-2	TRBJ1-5	CASSLEVHSNQPQHF
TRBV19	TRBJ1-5	CASSIRRAINQPQHF
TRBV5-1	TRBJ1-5	CASSLDPGQEHQPQHF
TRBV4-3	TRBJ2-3	CASSQDGRQGDTQYF
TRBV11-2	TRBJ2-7	CASSGRQSSYEQYF
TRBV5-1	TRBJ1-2	CASSYLTGGPSGGYTF
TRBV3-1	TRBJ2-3	CASSLRGGGSTDTQYF
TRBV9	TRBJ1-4	CASSPQGLEEKLFF
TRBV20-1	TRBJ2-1	CSARTGQGGGDEQFF
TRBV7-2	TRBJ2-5	CASSLWGQGGETQYF
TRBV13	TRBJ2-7	CASSRKGTRRRGEQYF
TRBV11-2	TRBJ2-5	CASSLVRRETQYF
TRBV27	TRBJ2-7	CASSPGQEYEQYF
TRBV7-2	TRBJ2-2	CASSPILAGDTGELFF
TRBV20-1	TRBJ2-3	CSAFSGGTQYF
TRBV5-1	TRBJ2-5	CASRTYSGGVQETQYF
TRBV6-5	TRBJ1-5	CASSYGGSQPQHF
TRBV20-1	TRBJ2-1	CSAEKSGSSYNEQFF
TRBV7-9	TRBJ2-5	CASIRGGSREETQYF
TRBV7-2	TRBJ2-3	CASSLAGTSGSSTQYF
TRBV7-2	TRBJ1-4	CASSLGQGASEKLFF
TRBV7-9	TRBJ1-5	CASGNTAPYSNQPQHF
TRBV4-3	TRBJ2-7	CASSQGKGPSLTYEQYF
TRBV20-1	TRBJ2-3	CSAPPGQGNTDTQYF
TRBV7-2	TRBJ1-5	CASSLLSARGNQPQHF
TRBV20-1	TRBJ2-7	CSATVREDRYEQYF
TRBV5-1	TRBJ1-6	CASSLGDRSEGSLHF
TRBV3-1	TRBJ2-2	CASQGGPGELFF
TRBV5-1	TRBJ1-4	CASSFTPATNEKLFF
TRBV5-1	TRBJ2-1	CASSLGGINYNEQFF
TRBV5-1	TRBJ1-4	CASSPTGGGEKLFF
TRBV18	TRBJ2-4	CASSPSRDRGNIQYF
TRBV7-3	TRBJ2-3	CASSLGGLGDTQYF
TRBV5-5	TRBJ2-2	CASSLRASHTGELFF
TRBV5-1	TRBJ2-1	CASSFFTASDNEQFF
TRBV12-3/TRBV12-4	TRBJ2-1	CASTGTSGRSYNEQFF
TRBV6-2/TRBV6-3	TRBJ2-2	CACFGLGLAGLRGELFF
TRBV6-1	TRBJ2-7	CASSPRDPPYEQYF
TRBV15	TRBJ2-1	CATSRAVNEQFF
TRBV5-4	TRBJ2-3	CASSRGGALTDTQYF
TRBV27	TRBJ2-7	CASSPRRDRKAEQYF
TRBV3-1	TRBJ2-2	CASSPWGTGSPRELFF
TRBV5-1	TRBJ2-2	CASSLDRNTGELFF